One sample yielded the 20 T cell receptor beta chains listed below, sequenced in a study of T cells in Graves' hyperthyroidism and ophthalmopathy. Regions amplified from RNA transcripts were the TCR beta CDR3 regions. When the TCR CDR3 underwent first-round RT-PCR, the HTBI primer set was used. Using its own MiXCR run on the multiplex PCR reads, TCRdb lists one record per CDR3 protein. The data hold approximately 370,000 distinct CDR3 sequences, with under 15% observed a single time. The specimen sequenced was blood. The receptors stem from a woman aged 30 to 39 with Graves' hyperthyroidism.

The chain carries TRBV6-5 and TRBJ1-2, with a possible D match to TRBD1 (6 bases). CDR1 MNHEY and CDR2 SVGAGI come from the germline V gene. The ends were cut back, 4 bases at V and 4 bases at J, with 19 bases in the middle. This CDR3 is built from 16 residues. The CDR3 is CASSLVGARGVYGYTF. CDR3 nucleotides: TGTGCCAGCAGTTTAGTGGGGGCCAGAGGCGTCTATGGCTACACCTTC.

This clonotype was recorded a few times. This rearrangement joins TRBV5-1 to TRBJ2-5; 8 bases are a match to TRBD2. Trimming at V came to 0 bases and at J to 2 bases, leaving 3 bases not matched to a gene. This CDR3 spans 15 amino acids. Germline V CDR1 and CDR2: SGHRS, YFSETQ. The CDR3 sequence: CASSLDSGGQETQYF. Here the CDR3 DNA reads TGCGCCAGCAGCTTGGACAGCGGGGGACAAGAGACCCAGTACTTC.

Many counts were recorded for this clonotype. The V call is TRBV18, the J call TRBJ2-3; D may match TRBD1 or TRBD2 (5 bases each). Germline CDR1 reads KGHSH; CDR2 reads LQKENI. The CDR3 sequence is 15 residues long. V shed 8 bases and J shed 3 bases, with 18 bases lying between them. The CDR3 protein is CASRLSGRWTDTQYF. CDR3 DNA sequence: TGTGCCAGCCGATTATCGGGACGCTGGACAGATACGCAGTATTTT.

The V call is TRBV28, the J call TRBJ2-7; unclear D gene. CDR3 length: 15 residues. Germline-derived CDR1 and CDR2 are MDHEN and SYDVKM. Trimming stripped 3 bases from V and 3 bases from J, with 15 bases between. The CDR3 reads CASSLSGFIVYEQYF. DNA of the CDR3: TGTGCCAGCAGTTTGTCCGGGTTTATTGTCTACGAGCAGTACTTC.

This clonotype was counted between two and nine times. This chain uses TRBV20-1 with TRBJ2-6; the match to TRBD1 covers 7 bases. J was trimmed by 0 bases and V by 6 bases; bases with no gene match: 8. Germline lookup yields CDR1 DFQATT and CDR2 SNEGSKA (reference sequence). This CDR3 contains 16 residues. The CDR3 DNA follows: TGCAGTGCCGGAAGGGACAGCTACTCTGGGGCCAACGTCCTGACTTTC. Translated: CSAGRDSYSGANVLTF.

The chain couples TRBV14 to TRBJ2-1; D ambiguous. Looked up from germline, CDR1 is SGHDN and CDR2 is FVKESK. CDR3 size: 16 residues. Trimming took 4 bases from V and 0 from J, leaving 13 bases between them. The CDR3 DNA reads as TGTGCCAGCAGCCCATTGGCGGCAAGCTCCTACAATGAGCAGTTCTTC. Protein sequence: CASSPLAASSYNEQFF. Looking up the rest from reference TRBV14 and TRBJ2-1 gives the full variable domain: EAGVTQFPSHSVIEKGQTVTLRCDPISGHDNLYWYRRVMGKEIKFLLHFVKESKQDESGMPNNRFLAERTGGTYSTLKVQPAELEDSGVYFCASSPLAASSYNEQFFGPGTRLTVL.

J is TRBJ1-5 and V is TRBV27; 7 bases agree with TRBD1. CDR3 size: 16 residues. J gave up 2 bases and V 0 bases, and 4 bases lay outside the gene matches. Germline V gene data show CDR1 as MNHEY and CDR2 as SMNVEV (reference sequence). As DNA, the CDR3 is TGTGCCAGCAGTTTATCGGGGACAGAGCGCAATCAGCCCCAGCATTTT. This encodes CASSLSGTERNQPQHF.

This clonotype has a count of ten or more. This sequence joins TRBV20-1 and TRBJ2-3; D is possibly TRBD2 (6 bases). Germline CDR1 is DFQATT and CDR2 is SNEGSKA (reference sequence). The CDR3 runs to 16 residues. V gave up 4 bases and J gave up 1 base, with 18 bases separating them. This chain's CDR3 is CSAKLDGGKGTDTQYF. CDR3 nucleotides: TGCAGTGCTAAACTTGATGGGGGGAAAGGCACAGATACGCAGTATTTT.

This chain links TRBV7-2 with TRBJ2-7, with TRBD2 matching 9 bases. V shed 5 bases, J shed 5 bases, and the junction held 13 bases outside the gene matches. Germline V gene lookup returns CDR1 SGHTA and CDR2 FQGNSA. The CDR3 runs 16 residues. CDR3: CASSRDAGGLGDEQYF. The CDR3 region has the DNA TGTGCCAGCAGCCGAGACGCGGGAGGGCTGGGGGACGAGCAGTACTTC.

In its sample, this clonotype was seen a few times. The chain recombines TRBV28 with TRBJ2-1, with 8 nucleotides matching TRBD2. V shed 7 bases and J 15 bases; nucleotides not matched to a gene: 11. This CDR3 has 12 amino acids. Germline V gives CDR1 MDHEN, CDR2 SYDVKM. CDR3 residues: CASNPGGFRSFF. CDR3 nucleotide sequence: TGTGCCAGCAACCCGGGGGGGTTTCGTTCGTTCTTC.

This clonotype showed up many times. This chain joins TRBV7-3 and TRBJ2-2; D is unresolved. V shed 1 base and J shed 0 bases, with 6 bases lying between them. The CDR3 extends over 15 amino acids. From germline, CDR1 is SGHTA and CDR2 FQGTGA. CDR3 region: CASSLKASNTGELFF. CDR3 bases: TGTGCCAGCAGCTTAAAAGCGTCGAACACCGGGGAGCTGTTTTTT.

V usage is TRBV7-9 and J usage is TRBJ2-5, with TRBD2 matching over 7 bases. CDR3 length equals 15 residues. The germline V gene encodes CDR1 SEHNR and CDR2 FQNEAQ (reference sequence). V lost 7 bases to trimming and J lost 1 base; unmatched junction nucleotides: 9. This CDR3 is CASTGRGVGQETQYF. CDR3 in DNA: TGTGCCAGCACCGGACGGGGGGTTGGCCAAGAGACCCAGTACTTC.

CDR3 bases: TGCAGTGCTAGCGCAGGGGATAGCTCCTACGAGCAGTACTTC. Translated, it gives CSASAGDSSYEQYF. This chain connects TRBV20-1 to TRBJ2-7; weak D call: TRBD1 (6 bases). This CDR3 comprises 14 residues. Germline V gene sequence: CDR1 DFQATT, CDR2 SNEGSKA (reference sequence). Deletions cut 3 bases from V and 0 bases from J, with 12 bases between.

The V call is TRBV11-2, the J call TRBJ2-5; unclear D gene. The V gene's germline CDR1 is SGHAT and CDR2 FQNNGV. V was trimmed by 1 base and J by 5 bases, leaving 11 bases between them. The CDR3 covers 14 residues. The CDR3 is CASSLGPGGETQYF. CDR3 sequence (DNA): TGTGCCAGCAGCTTAGGTCCCGGTGGGGAGACCCAGTACTTC.

This clonotype has at least ten counts. The rearrangement uses TRBV28 and TRBJ2-5; D is undetermined. The CDR3 is made up of 12 amino acids. The germline V gene has CDR1 MDHEN and CDR2 SYDVKM. Trimming took 1 base from V and 6 from J, leaving 6 bases between them. The CDR3 here is CASSLFDQTQYF. As DNA, the CDR3 is TGTGCCAGCAGTTTATTCGATCAGACCCAGTACTTC. The full variable domain, rest sourced from reference TRBV28 and TRBJ2-5, is DVKVTQSSRYLVKRTGEKVFLECVQDMDHENMFWYRQDPGLGLRLIYFSYDVKMKEKGDIPEGYSVSREKKERFSLILESASTNQTSMYLCASSLFDQTQYFGPGTRLLVL.

A few counts support this clonotype. V is TRBV24-1 and J is TRBJ2-3, with 7 bases aligning to TRBD2. Looked up from germline, CDR1 is KGHDR and CDR2 is SFDVKD. Trimming took 8 bases from V and 0 from J; bases not matched to a gene: 13. The CDR3 sequence is 17 residues long. The CDR3 loop reads CATKPGGRGSSTDTQYF. CDR3 sequence (DNA): TGTGCCACCAAGCCGGGAGGCCGGGGGTCTAGCACAGATACGCAGTATTTT.

This clonotype has ten or more counts. This chain joins TRBV20-1 and TRBJ2-5; 7 bases align to TRBD1. V lost 6 bases, J lost 4 bases, and 8 bases stayed unmatched. The CDR3 runs 13 residues. Germline V CDR1 and CDR2: DFQATT, SNEGSKA (reference sequence). The CDR3 loop is CSATTGKGETQYF. Here the CDR3 DNA reads TGCAGTGCCACGACAGGGAAGGGAGAGACCCAGTACTTC.

The chain employs TRBV15 and TRBJ1-4; D uncertain. The V gene's germline CDR1 is LNHNV and CDR2 YYDKDF (reference sequence). V gave up 0 bases and J gave up 7 bases, with 12 bases separating them. The CDR3 spans 15 residues. CDR3 in amino acids: CATSREGLGSEKLFF. CDR3 nucleotides: TGTGCCACCAGCAGAGAAGGGTTAGGTAGTGAAAAACTGTTTTTT.

This clonotype came up many times. The V gene is TRBV12-3 or TRBV12-4, the J gene TRBJ2-3; D is undetermined. There are 15 residues in the CDR3. Trimming left V 7 bases short and J 4 bases short, with 18 bases between. DNA of the CDR3: TGTGCCAGCAATCCTGGGCCCTTTGAGGCAGATACGCAGTATTTT. Amino acids: CASNPGPFEADTQYF.

This clonotype has more than one count but fewer than ten. This rearrangement joins TRBV20-1 to TRBJ1-5; 9 positions agree with TRBD1. Germline V gives CDR1 DFQATT, CDR2 SNEGSKA (reference sequence). The CDR3 sequence is 17 residues long. With V trimmed by 5 bases and J by 7 bases, 18 bases remained unmatched. This CDR3 reads CSASDRGVVGGTQPQHF. CDR3 DNA: TGCAGTGCTTCGGACAGGGGTGTCGTAGGGGGAACCCAGCCCCAGCATTTT.